Listed below are T cell receptor beta chains from one sample, sequenced in a study of blood T cells in healthy people across ages. TCRdb re-called the 5' RACE reads through MiXCR, storing one row per CDR3 protein. The sample yields about 580,000 distinct CDR3 sequences, roughly 43% seen once. Sequenced sample: blood. These receptors came from a man older than 75 in good health. CDR3s include the opening cysteine and the closing phenylalanine or tryptophan. Each record gives: V gene, CDR3 protein.

>TRBV5-6
CASSLVGSDTQYF
>TRBV20-1
CSASLDRDIGAFF
>TRBV4-3
CASSQVTGGFEQFF
>TRBV7-2
CASSLESEGQPQHF
>TRBV20-1
CSARNEPGLRNNEQFF
>TRBV14
CASSLILDTETQYF
>TRBV7-2
CASSQRASGVGYTF
>TRBV20-1
CSARDPLAGGNEQYF
>TRBV4-3
CASSQGPNSGETQYF
>TRBV7-2
CASGGPNQPQHF
>TRBV11-2
CASSLSGMGMYEQYF
>TRBV2
CASSGQGAGEKLFF
>TRBV2
CASSEVKTVQPQHF
>TRBV2
CASRNRGTGELFF
>TRBV24-1
CATSDSTDTQYF
>TRBV5-1
CASSLSQNTEAFF
>TRBV7-2
CASTRLAGGLNEQFF
>TRBV7-2
CASSLDPGTSYGYTF
>TRBV25-1
CASNREETQYF
>TRBV12-3/TRBV12-4
CASSLGRESDEQFF
>TRBV2
CASSLNVNIQYF
>TRBV5-5
CASSLDIRVETQYF
>TRBV29-1
CSVEETSGTVQFF
>TRBV14
CASSHPGGRRNTQYF
>TRBV11-1
CASSPKTVLSYEQYF
>TRBV6-6
CASSPTGGGTKNIQYF
>TRBV4-3
CASSQDDGWGAQYF
>TRBV5-1
CASSLSGLSYNEQFF